This T cell receptor beta chain was found in a study of Ad26.COV2.S vaccination and SARS-CoV-2 variants. General study points: The placebo group had lower spike-specific TCR breadth than the vaccine recipients did.

A word on this clone: Its cognate antigen is unknown.

Sequenced by immunoSEQ multiplex PCR; TCRdb stores in-frame clones only, minus some. The data contain about 680,000 clones, around 90% of them seen just once; the ten biggest clones take up approximately 1.5%. The CDR3 spans 17 residues. Treatment meaning: about 20 received Ad26.COV2.S at low or high dose, single or two shots; a few received placebo; per-sample allocation not given. At day 63 after the first vaccine or placebo injection, samples were drawn. The sequence derives from a person between 18 and 59 years old who received the Ad26.COV2.S COVID-19 vaccine or a placebo. The starting material was peripheral blood, obtained in a trial of Ad26.COV2.S vaccine versus placebo. The rearrangement uses TRBV7-5 and TRBJ1-1. TRBV7-5 is a documented pseudogene. CDR3 sequence (DNA): TGTGCCAGAAGCCTCTTCCGCGGGTCGATGCGGCGCACTGAAGCTTTCTTT. Translating it yields CARSLFRGSMRRTEAFF.